This T cell receptor beta chain was sequenced for a study of blood T cell repertoires in COVID-19. Overall study context: Sites in the United States, Italy and Spain provided acute and convalescent COVID-19 samples. Sources were T cells, B-cell-depleted T cells, or PBMCs; the material itself was cDNA or gDNA.

The CDR3 is 15 residues long. CDR1 is SSHAT and CDR2 is FNYEAQ in the germline V gene (reference sequence). In the original analysis: Counts of nucleated cells, estimated from reference gene primer amplification, were obtained. This table comes from immunoSEQ multiplex PCR, and its TCRdb copy is limited to in-frame clones, with some not included. The V and J calls and clone size were taken over from that table, and D and trimming were inferred from the DNA. The table shows approximately 170,000 clones, with 70% to 80% occurring only once. This clone came up once. At one end the junction does not follow the germline gene, possibly because of a read error.

This chain uses TRBV7-7 with TRBJ2-7; 8 bases are a match to TRBD1. The source is a woman aged 45-59 years with acute or convalescent COVID-19. The sequencing sample was made of peripheral blood. CDR3 sequence (DNA): TGTGCTAGCAGCTTAGGGACAGGAAGTAACTACGAGCAGTACTTC. Translation: CASSLGTGSNYEQYF.